Included here is one TCR beta chain sequence, with context. Stated time point: longitudinal time-point 1 (baseline). The data stem from a study of neurological immune-mediated disorders. Trimming took 2 bases from V and 3 from J; bases not matched to a gene: 6. This CDR3 region has 15 residues. Per the germline V gene, CDR1 is SGHDT and CDR2 is YYEEEE. One entry per CDR3 protein, called by TCRdb with MiXCR from the 5' RACE reads. The sample consists of 40,000 or so distinct CDR3 sequences, approximately 3% of them appearing once. Sequencing was done on a sample of PBMCs. This clonotype originated in a woman aged 55-70 years with multiple sclerosis. The chain carries TRBV5-6 and TRBJ2-7, with TRBD2 matching 9 bases. CDR3 in DNA: TGTGCCAGCAGCTTTAGCGGGGGCCACTTCTACGAGCAGTACTTC. This translates into CASSFSGGHFYEQYF.